The sequence of this T cell receptor beta chain was determined in a study of identical twins (dated by TCRdb to 2016 to 2017). Background for the entire study: To test whether fetal clonotypes persist, the study used deep sequencing on TCR alpha and beta repertoires from monozygotic twins, unrelated adults of various ages, and cord blood. To rule out contamination, replicate twin experiments were performed at different times with different library preparation protocols. Study-wide conclusions, independent of this receptor: The excess sharing between twins in beta out-of-frame sequences was weaker because fewer shared sequences reduced the signal-to-noise ratio. Out-of-frame TCR alpha sequences shared between twins showed an excess of low generation-probability sequences compared with coincidental sharing between unrelated individuals. Fewer insertions were carried by abundant cord blood beta clonotypes; a weaker similar trend was observed in young adult naive repertoires, while no such trend was observed in memory repertoires. Zero-insertion analyses could be partly confounded by invariant T cells such as MAIT and iNKT, although diverse VJ usage argued against such confounding for most clonotypes. Out-of-frame TCR alpha sharing in monozygotic twins was systematically underestimated by recombination models, whereas sharing between unrelated individuals was in agreement with the recombination models. Because the same donors could not be followed over many years, the conclusions depended on cross-sectional statistical analysis.

Only healthy Caucasian donors were included. Three unrelated non-twin adults were also sequenced: a male aged 18 to 30, a male aged 50 to 60 and a female aged 50 to 60. Miltenyi CD45RO+ enrichment and human naive T-cell isolation kits were used to isolate memory (CD45RO+) and naive T cells from PBMC. Looking up the germline V gene (reference sequence) yields CDR1 MNHEY and CDR2 SMNVEV. V is shortened by 4 bases, J by 0 bases, and the region joining them spans 9 bases. Its CDR3 holds 14 amino acids, cysteine through phenylalanine. The entry retains the CDR3 DNA only, 42 bases that are in frame from base 1. The protocol used for the library was 5' RACE. For sequencing, an Illumina HiSeq 2000 was employed. Template switching added a universal primer binding site, and the final cDNA carried a unique molecular identifier that allowed TCR cDNA molecules to be counted accurately. Specific primers in the conserved constant-segment region were used to synthesize first-strand cDNA for TCR alpha and beta chains. To control for contamination, every cDNA library carried two barcodes: a SMART-Mk sample barcode plus Illumina barcodes. Two successive PCR steps introduced TruSeq adapter sequences along with Illumina sample barcodes. TCR alpha and beta cDNA libraries were sequenced on the Illumina HiSeq platform with custom primers. Under the source paper's analysis protocol: Unique molecular identifiers were extracted from raw reads with MiGEC, and CDR3 positions were determined with MiXCR. For each individual, recombination models were inferred using an EM algorithm with the repgenHMM and IGoR tools. The analysis of shared clonotypes was done with the tcR package in R, with sharing normalized by the product of cloneset sizes. Out-of-frame nonproductive sequences were analyzed to study raw recombination free of thymic and clonal selection effects. The public reads were reprocessed in TCRdb via fastp at Q25 and MiXCR, keeping in-frame beta chains. When rows share a CDR3 protein, they turn into one entry using the most common DNA and genes. These V and J calls originate from TCRdb's pipeline instead of the authors' own analysis. The sample profile shows about 690,000 distinct CDR3 sequences; around 6.1% of them were found once. The ten largest clonotypes hold about 2% of the sample.

In its sample, this clonotype was seen many times. Its antigen remains unidentified. Per-base qualities were not stored, and no clone one base away is much larger. In this chain, TRBV27 is recombined with TRBJ2-5; a confident D gene designation cannot be given. This TCR was recovered from a man aged 18 to 30 in good health. Sequenced material: naive T cells sorted from blood. In the paper's terms, the cell subset or site label means: cells isolated with a human naive T-cell isolation kit. The sequenced DNA is TGTGCCAGCAGTTCCCAGTACCACCAAGAGACCCAGTACTTC. Protein translation: CASSSQYHQETQYF.